This TCR beta chain was documented in a study of blood T cell repertoires in COVID-19 (dated by TCRdb to the early 2020s). In the study overall: Samples from collaborators originated in the United States, Italy and Spain and spanned both the acute and convalescent phases of COVID-19. The repertoires were released in a freely available public database intended as a resource for research on the immune response to SARS-CoV-2. Where available, HLA class I and class II types were obtained from metadata supplied by the sample provider rather than from assay-based typing. Sample metadata almost always included a de-identified subject ID, COVID-19 status, age in years and sex. The dataset comprised deeply sampled blood TCRbeta repertoires from subjects exposed to, actively infected with, or recovered from COVID-19. The prospective study material was composed of cDNA or gDNA derived from T cells, B-cell-depleted T cells, or PBMCs. The samples were drawn from the first 160 participants of the ongoing ImmuneRACE study and from 1,200 or so subjects provided by 6 global collaborators.

The germline V gene (reference sequence) gives CDR1 as LGHDT and CDR2 as YNNKEL. The V end loses 5 bases and the J end loses 10 bases, and a stretch of 10 bases separates them. Its CDR3 holds 11 amino acids, cysteine through phenylalanine. Only CDR3 DNA remains: 33 bases, in frame from the first base. Broad study findings and their caveats: The amount of clinical and demographic metadata varied by source and participant and was provided uncurated.

In Seattle, one collaborating source enrolled patients while the infection was active and tracked those patients longitudinally over the course of disease. Whole blood was collected in K2EDTA tubes by collaborating institutions according to the institutions' own protocols. For TCRbeta analysis, collaborator samples were shipped as frozen whole blood, as isolated PBMCs, or as DNA extracted from either sample type. TCRbeta CDR3 regions were amplified from genomic DNA by means of the immunoSEQ Assay, a bias-controlled multiplex PCR. Turning to the authors' computational methods: Within the assay, amplification of reference gene primers was used to estimate how many nucleated cells each sample contained. To quantify the absolute abundance of each unique TCRbeta CDR3 rearrangement, sequence reads were collapsed and filtered. For each sample, productive Simpson clonality was calculated as the square root of Simpson's diversity index across productive rearrangements. What TCRdb holds here is the immuneACCESS table cut down to in-frame rearrangements. Part of the clones is not present; checked against another copy, under half of the missing clones reflect an unresolved V gene, and the others are unexplained. The V and J calls and clone size are taken from that table; D and trimming were inferred from the DNA. This sample comprises approximately 160,000 clones, more than 85% of them detected only once. The top ten clones comprise roughly 0.58% of the sample.

The table lists this clone with a count of one. This receptor's antigen is unknown. Per-nucleotide qualities are absent, and no much larger clonotype sits a single base away. This TCR derives from a man aged 60-69 years with COVID-19, enrolled during active disease. Material for sequencing was peripheral blood. The chain joins TRBV3-1 (or the pseudogene TRBV3-2) to TRBJ2-3; TRBD2 might be the D gene, on 6 matching bases. The DNA sequence is TGTGCCAGCAGCTGGGGGGACGCGCAGTATTTT. Translation gives CASSWGDAQYF.